This TCR beta chain is from a study of regulatory T cells in long-lasting Graves disease. Sample time point: newly diagnosed GD, antithyroid drugs for less than 3 months. Following extraction of RNA from PBMCs, that RNA was used to make the TCR library. The guidelines of the American Thyroid Association were the basis for diagnosing Graves' disease. Study outcomes and limitations: TCR diversity in persistent Graves' patients was below that of newly diagnosed ones.

To make TCR beta libraries, researchers used iRepertoire HTBI primers and Arm-PCR of CDR3 regions. TCRdb independently ran MiXCR on the multiplex PCR reads; one entry per CDR3 protein. The sample yields about 470,000 distinct CDR3 sequences, about 15% seen once. This clonotype showed up many times. Its antigen is not identified. These data were also reused for a study on T cells in Graves' hyperthyroidism and ophthalmopathy. As that report states: The primer set for the first-round RT-PCR of the TCR CDR3 was HTBI.

The sample was peripheral blood mononuclear cells (PBMCs), taken at new diagnosis, from a patient treated with antithyroid drugs. The sequence derives from a woman in her thirties with Graves disease.

The CDR3: CASSDWGSDQPQHF. For the CDR3, the DNA is TGTGCCAGCAGTGACTGGGGTAGTGATCAGCCCCAGCATTTT. The chain recombines TRBV2 with TRBJ1-5; no firm D call. This CDR3 has 14 amino acids. The V end was cut by 3 bases, the J end by 5 bases, with 11 bases between. Germline CDR1 SNHLY, CDR2 FYNNEI.